The 12 T cell receptor beta chains listed next were all sequenced from one sample in a study of T cell repertoires in aging, cancer and after chemotherapy. A mixed TRB-A/B primer pool amplified rearranged TRB by multiplex touch-down PCR. TCRdb fed the multiplex PCR reads into MiXCR, producing one record per CDR3 protein. This repertoire shows 5,300 or so distinct CDR3 sequences, roughly two fifths found once; its top ten account for nearly 7%. TCR beta rearrangements were amplified from peripheral blood genomic DNA. The sequenced sample consisted of blood. These TCRs come from a human donor with a blood cancer.

This clonotype was counted between two and nine times. The V and J genes are TRBV18 and TRBJ1-1; TRBD1 aligns across 8 bases. After removal of 3 bases from V and 5 bases from J, the junction contained 8 bases not matched to a gene. This CDR3 has 15 residues. Germline values: CDR1 KGHSH, CDR2 LQKENI. The CDR3 region is CASSPGDRPGTEAFF. For the CDR3, the DNA is TGTGCCAGCTCACCCGGGGACAGGCCGGGTACTGAAGCTTTCTTT.

V gene TRBV5-6 combines with J gene TRBJ2-3, with D possibly TRBD2 on 5 matching bases. Germline loops: CDR1 SGHDT, CDR2 YYEEEE. V was shortened by 1 base and J by 0 bases, with 9 bases between the two germline ends. There are 15 residues in the CDR3. CDR3 bases: TGTGCCAGCAGCTTGCTGGACTTAAGCACAGATACGCAGTATTTT. It translates to CASSLLDLSTDTQYF.

This chain joins TRBV7-9 and TRBJ2-1; 11 bases agree with TRBD1. The V gene end was trimmed by 5 bases and the J gene end by 4 bases; junction bases not matched to a gene: 7. From germline, CDR1 is SEHNR and CDR2 FQNEAQ (reference sequence). The CDR3 runs to 16 residues. CDR3 protein: CASSARTGGMYNEQFF. For the CDR3, the DNA is TGTGCCAGCAGCGCCAGGACAGGGGGCATGTACAATGAGCAGTTCTTC.

This clonotype is categorized as medium-sized (0.01 to 0.1%). CDR3 DNA: TGTGCCAGCAGCTTGGCCGTAAACAATGAGCAGTTCTTC. Its protein is CASSLAVNNEQFF. The chain combines TRBV5-5 with TRBJ2-1; D is ambiguous. Trimming took 0 bases from V and 5 from J, leaving 6 bases between them. This CDR3 spans 13 amino acids. CDR1 and CDR2 from the germline V gene are SGHKS and YYEKEE (reference sequence).

This sequence joins TRBV20-1 and TRBJ2-3; 7 bases fit TRBD1. From germline, CDR1 is DFQATT and CDR2 SNEGSKA (reference sequence). Unmatched junction bases numbered 5, after V lost 6 bases and J lost 5 bases. The length of the CDR3 is 12 residues. CDR3: CSARQGRDTQYF. In nucleotides, the CDR3 is TGCAGTGCCCGACAGGGACGAGATACGCAGTATTTT.

The chain recombines TRBV18 with TRBJ1-3, with a possible D match to TRBD1 (5 bases). Trimming stripped 3 bases from V and 1 base from J, with 10 bases between. Germline V CDR1 and CDR2: KGHSH, LQKENI. CDR3 length equals 15 residues. The CDR3 nucleotides read TGTGCCAGCTCACCGTTTTCAGGGTCTGGAAACACCATATATTTT. Protein sequence: CASSPFSGSGNTIYF. Full variable domain (outside the CDR3, taken from reference TRBV18 and TRBJ1-3): NAGVMQNPRHLVRRRGQEARLRCSPMKGHSHVYWYRQLPEEGLKFMVYLQKENIIDESGMPKERFSAEFPKEGPSILRIQQVVRGDSAAYFCASSPFSGSGNTIYFGEGSWLTVV.

The table lists this clonotype with a few counts. The chain combines TRBV5-4 with TRBJ2-3; TRBD1 agrees at 9 bases. The CDR3 length is 15 residues. CDR1 is SGHNT and CDR2 is YYREEE in the germline V gene (reference sequence). V gave up 0 bases and J gave up 4 bases; unmatched junction bases: 3. This CDR3 is CASSLGGQGSDTQYF. For the CDR3, the DNA is TGTGCCAGCAGCTTGGGGGGACAGGGATCAGATACGCAGTATTTT.

This chain joins TRBV24-1 and TRBJ2-2, with D possibly being TRBD1 (6 bases). CDR3 length equals 15 residues. V gave up 7 bases and J gave up 1 base, with 12 bases separating them. Germline CDR1 KGHDR, CDR2 SFDVKD. CDR3: CATSRTVGNTGELFF. The DNA of the CDR3 is TGTGCCACCAGCCGGACAGTCGGGAACACCGGGGAGCTGTTTTTT.

This chain joins TRBV6-1 and TRBJ2-7; no clear D. V was pared by 7 bases and J by 1 base, with 11 bases between. Germline CDR1 MNHNS, CDR2 SASEGT. The CDR3 runs to 13 residues. The CDR3 region has the DNA TGTGCCAGCACCCCAGGCAGGTCCTACGAGCAGTACTTC. Protein sequence: CASTPGRSYEQYF.

The V call is TRBV4-2, the J call TRBJ1-6; TRBD1 matches 9 bases. This CDR3 has 15 residues. With V trimmed by 6 bases and J by 6 bases, 6 bases remained unmatched. Germline V gene sequence: CDR1 LGHNA, CDR2 YNFKEQ. CDR3 residues: CASRVGTGSNSPLHF. CDR3 DNA sequence: TGTGCCAGCAGGGTCGGGACAGGGAGTAATTCACCCCTCCACTTT.

This clonotype has just a few counts. The rearrangement joins TRBV12-3 or TRBV12-4 to TRBJ2-2, with a possible D match to TRBD1 (6 bases). The ends were cut back, 6 bases at V and 1 base at J, with 12 bases in the middle. The CDR3 extends over 15 amino acids. The CDR3 nucleotides are TGTGCCAGCAGCTCGGGACAAATGAACACCGGGGAGCTGTTTTTT. The encoded protein is CASSSGQMNTGELFF.

As regards this clonotype: Here the CDR3 omits its conserved ending phenylalanine or tryptophan, so a read error is the likely source. V and J are TRBV27 and TRBJ2-3; 7 positions match TRBD1. The germline CDR1 and CDR2 sequences are MNHEY and SMNVEV (reference sequence). The CDR3 has 12 residues. The V and J ends lost 6 bases and 4 bases, in that order; junction bases with no gene match: 1. CDR3 nucleotide sequence: TGTGCCAGCAGAGGGGGCCCAGATACGCAGTATGTT. The encoded protein is CASRGGPDTQYV.